The TCR beta chain under discussion was sequenced for a study of human T cells and chemical hapten exposure. General observations from the study: DPC sensitization left the count of TCRs above 1 in 1000 unchanged.

Germline V CDR1 and CDR2: MDHEN, SYDVKM. Trimming pared 3 bases from V and 5 bases from J, leaving 11 bases between. The CDR3 extends over 14 amino acids. This clonotype was observed a few times. Antigen: not known. TCRdb called the RACE reads again in MiXCR, with one record for every CDR3 protein. This repertoire shows tens of thousands of distinct CDR3 sequences, approximately 10% found once; its top ten account for 11% to 15%. Time point defined: patch test 2, 6 weeks after DPC sensitization. Sample treatment: therapeutic diphenylcyclopropenone sensitization with weekly scalp DPC. It was from unfractionated whole blood that total RNA was extracted. Drawing of blood took place ahead of applying each patch test.

This TCR was recovered from a woman in her 30s with alopecia areata. Some clones in this sample may be carry-over from other donors' samples. This rearrangement joins TRBV28 to TRBJ2-1; the D gene is possibly TRBD2 (6 bases). The sequences come from whole blood, collected in connection with sensitization to the hapten diphenylcyclopropenone (DPC). The CDR3 protein is CASSFAGNNNEQFF. For the CDR3, the DNA is TGTGCCAGCAGTTTTGCGGGGAACAACAATGAGCAGTTCTTC. The whole variable domain, filled in from reference TRBV28 and TRBJ2-1, reads DVKVTQSSRYLVKRTGEKVFLECVQDMDHENMFWYRQDPGLGLRLIYFSYDVKMKEKGDIPEGYSVSREKKERFSLILESASTNQTSMYLCASSFAGNNNEQFFGPGTRLTVL.